The next 25 T cell receptor beta chains were all read from a single sample in a study of OX40 agonist ivuxolimab in advanced cancers. The table came from immunoSEQ multiplex PCR; TCRdb's copy has only in-frame clones and leaves some out. Among about 94,000 clones listed, roughly 90% were seen once. Specimen: CD4+ or CD8+ T cells sorted from blood, collected in a trial of the OX40 agonist ivuxolimab. The receptor set was obtained from an adult with an advanced solid tumor such as melanoma, head and neck, liver or kidney cancer.

The chain links TRBV25-1 to TRBJ2-5; a weak D match, TRBD1 (6 bases). The V gene's germline CDR1 is MGHDK and CDR2 SYGVNS. The CDR3 is made up of 15 amino acids. Trimming removed 3 bases from V and 4 bases from J, with 15 bases in between. Here the CDR3 DNA reads TGTGCCAGCAGTGACGGACAGAATGCAAGAGAGACCCAGTACTTC. Its translation is CASSDGQNARETQYF. The variable domain in full, with the rest retrieved from reference TRBV25-1 and TRBJ2-5, is EADIYQTPRYLVIGTGKKITLECSQTMGHDKMYWYQQDPGMELHLIHYSYGVNSTEKGDLSSESTVSRIRTEHFPLTLESARPSHTSQYLCASSDGQNARETQYFGPGTRLLVL.

Here the CDR3 DNA reads TGTGCCAGCAGCCAAAACAGGGATGGCTACACCTTC. It yields the protein CASSQNRDGYTF. V and J are TRBV13 and TRBJ1-2; D may be TRBD1 (6 bases). CDR1 PRHDT and CDR2 FYEKMQ come from the germline V gene (reference sequence). Trimming took 5 bases from V and 6 from J, leaving 10 bases between them. The length of the CDR3 is 12 residues.

The CDR3: CASSPRWGPPNYGYTF. CDR3 DNA: TGTGCCAGCAGCCCCCGGTGGGGCCCACCTAACTATGGCTACACCTTC. The chain has TRBV5-6 and TRBJ1-2, with TRBD1 as a possible D gene (5 bases). Germline assignment: CDR1 SGHDT and CDR2 YYEEEE. CDR3 length: 16 residues. The ends were cut back, 4 bases at V and 0 bases at J, with 16 bases in the middle.

The chain recombines TRBV27 with TRBJ2-7, with D possibly TRBD1 on 7 matching bases. Trimming removed 3 bases from V and 0 bases from J, with 12 bases in between. CDR1 MNHEY and CDR2 SMNVEV come from the germline V gene (reference sequence). CDR3 length equals 15 residues. CDR3 bases: TGTGCCAGCAGTTTCTACAGGGGAGGCTCCTACGAGCAGTACTTC. It codes for CASSFYRGGSYEQYF.

This chain uses TRBV7-6 with TRBJ2-1; TRBD2 matches at 7 bases. The CDR3 runs 15 residues. Germline-derived CDR1 and CDR2 are SGHVS and FNYEAQ. V shed 3 bases and J 0 bases; nucleotides not matched to a gene: 2. The CDR3 reads CASSFPSGSYNEQFF. CDR3 coding DNA: TGTGCCAGCAGCTTCCCTAGCGGCTCCTACAATGAGCAGTTCTTC.

This clone was seen a few times. The V call is TRBV6-5, the J call TRBJ2-7; 8 positions match TRBD2. Germline V CDR1 and CDR2: MNHEY, SVGAGI. V was clipped by 0 bases and J by 2 bases; unmatched bases: 3. The CDR3 is 15 amino acids. The CDR3 here is CASSYSTGLAYEQYF. The DNA of the CDR3 is TGTGCCAGCAGTTACTCGACGGGACTAGCCTACGAGCAGTACTTC.

The rearrangement uses TRBV2 and TRBJ2-1; tentative D call: TRBD2 (6 bases). The CDR3 consists of 16 residues. V was trimmed by 8 bases and J by 8 bases, leaving 25 bases between them. Germline CDR1 SNHLY, CDR2 FYNNEI. CDR3 nucleotides: TGTGCCAGCTGCCCAGTAGAGAGACTAGGGATCGATGAGCAGTTCTTC. As protein: CASCPVERLGIDEQFF.

This clone was seen just once. The chain has TRBV6-5 and TRBJ1-2; a weak D match, TRBD1 (6 bases). The CDR3 loop spans 11 amino acids. CDR1 MNHEY and CDR2 SVGAGI come from the germline V gene. Trimming removed 4 bases at V and 8 bases at J, with 8 bases between. The DNA for the CDR3 is TGTGCCAGCAGTTTGGGGGGCGGCTACACCTTC. Its translation: CASSLGGGYTF.

The CDR3 nucleotides are TGCGCCAGCAGCCCCGGGCCGCTACCCCAGTACTTC. It yields the protein CASSPGPLPQYF. The V call is TRBV4-1, the J call TRBJ2-5; D remains ambiguous. V shed 4 bases and J shed 9 bases, with 12 bases lying between them. The CDR3 has 12 residues. In germline, CDR1 is MGHRA, CDR2 YSYEKL.

The rearrangement links TRBV7-8 to TRBJ1-2; D is perhaps TRBD1 (6 bases). This CDR3 has 16 amino acids. Trimming removed 1 base from V and 4 bases from J, with 16 bases in between. Germline loops: CDR1 SGHVS, CDR2 FQNEAQ. The CDR3 is CASSLVEGGDPYGYTF. CDR3 DNA: TGTGCCAGCAGCTTAGTAGAGGGGGGCGATCCCTATGGCTACACCTTC. The variable domain in full, completed from reference TRBV7-8 and TRBJ1-2, reads GAGVSQSPRYKVAKRGQDVALRCDPISGHVSLFWYQQALGQGPEFLTYFQNEAQLDKSGLPSDRFFAERPEGSVSTLKIQRTQQEDSAVYLCASSLVEGGDPYGYTFGSGTRLTVV.

The V call is TRBV19, the J call TRBJ2-2; no clear D gene. This CDR3 region has 12 residues. The V gene's germline CDR1 is LNHDA and CDR2 SQIVND (reference sequence). V was clipped by 7 bases and J by 4 bases, with 7 bases between them. The CDR3 reads CASTSLTGELFF. CDR3 DNA sequence: TGTGCCAGTACCTCCCTCACCGGGGAGCTGTTTTTT.

This chain joins TRBV19 and TRBJ2-2; 7 nucleotides match TRBD2. Germline values: CDR1 LNHDA, CDR2 SQIVND (reference sequence). This CDR3 spans 19 amino acids. The V gene end was trimmed by 0 bases and the J gene end by 4 bases; junction bases not matched to a gene: 14. This CDR3 is CASSIEGSGLAEPTGELFF. Written as DNA, the CDR3 is TGTGCCAGTAGTATAGAAGGGTCTGGGCTAGCGGAACCCACCGGGGAGCTGTTTTTT.

The chain combines TRBV29-1 with TRBJ1-2, with TRBD1 as a possible D gene (5 bases). Trimming removed 6 bases from V and 6 bases from J, with 17 bases in between. Germline V gene lookup returns CDR1 SQVTM and CDR2 ANQGSEA. The CDR3 has 13 amino acids. The CDR3 region is CSVVGQLTDGYTF. The CDR3 bases are TGCAGCGTCGTCGGACAACTGACCGATGGCTACACCTTC.

The chain employs TRBV7-9 and TRBJ2-5, with 7 bases fitting TRBD2. This CDR3 is built from 14 residues. Trimming took 3 bases from V and 1 from J; bases not matched to a gene: 2. The germline V gene has CDR1 SEHNR and CDR2 FQNEAQ (reference sequence). This CDR3 is CASSFGRLQETQYF. CDR3 in DNA: TGTGCCAGCAGCTTCGGGAGGCTCCAAGAGACCCAGTACTTC.

The DNA for the CDR3 is TGCAGCGTTCAGGGGCTTGAAAAACTGTTTTTT. It yields the protein CSVQGLEKLFF. V gene TRBV29-1 combines with J gene TRBJ1-4; D possibly corresponds to TRBD1 (6 bases). V was shortened by 5 bases and J by 7 bases, with 8 bases between the two germline ends. CDR3 length: 11 amino acids. Germline V lookup: CDR1 SQVTM, CDR2 ANQGSEA.

The chain joins TRBV9 to TRBJ2-1; no clear D gene. Trimming shortened V by 3 bases and J by 2 bases, and 6 bases separated the two germline ends. Germline CDR1 reads SGDLS; CDR2 reads YYNGEE. CDR3 size: 13 residues. The CDR3 nucleotides are TGTGCCAGCAGCGCCACTACCTACAATGAGCAGTTCTTC. Amino acids: CASSATTYNEQFF.

The gene calls are TRBV6-5 and TRBJ1-2; D unresolved. The CDR3 extends over 15 amino acids. CDR1 is MNHEY, CDR2 SVGAGI, per germline. V was trimmed by 2 bases and J by 0 bases, leaving 10 bases between them. The CDR3 DNA is TGTGCCAGCAGTTACAACGGACGGACTAACTATGGCTACACCTTC. It encodes CASSYNGRTNYGYTF.

This sequence joins TRBV7-3 and TRBJ2-7; D unresolved. This CDR3 is built from 13 residues. Germline assignment: CDR1 SGHTA and CDR2 FQGTGA. The V gene lost 0 bases and the J gene lost 3 bases, with 6 bases spanning the gap. The CDR3: CASSLTPSYEQYF. The CDR3 DNA reads TGTGCCAGCAGCTTAACCCCGAGCTACGAGCAGTACTTC.

The chain is built from TRBV18 and TRBJ1-6, with a possible D match to TRBD1 (6 bases). V was shortened by 2 bases and J by 7 bases, with 15 bases between the two germline ends. Per germline, CDR1 KGHSH and CDR2 LQKENI. The CDR3 consists of 16 residues. This CDR3 reads CASSPSTQGFNSPLHF. Written as DNA, the CDR3 is TGTGCCAGCTCACCATCGACACAGGGCTTCAATTCACCCCTCCACTTT.

The chain is built from TRBV9 and TRBJ2-4, with 12 bases that match TRBD1. Germline trimming cut 3 bases from V and 16 bases from J; bases unmatched to any gene: 11. The CDR3 covers 14 residues. Germline V lookup: CDR1 SGDLS, CDR2 YYNGEE. The CDR3 is CASSASGTGGQQYF. The CDR3 DNA follows: TGTGCCAGCAGCGCATCCGGGACAGGGGGCCAACAATACTTC.

This clone was seen more than once but under ten times. The chain has TRBV15 and TRBJ1-2; weak D call: TRBD1 (5 bases). The V end lost 8 bases, the J end lost 10 bases, and 11 bases lay between the germline ends. CDR3 length: 10 residues. Germline-derived CDR1 and CDR2 are LNHNV and YYDKDF (reference sequence). CDR3 DNA: TGTGCCACCGGCGGGGGAGCCTACACCTTC. Its protein product is CATGGGAYTF.

V usage is TRBV7-2 and J usage is TRBJ1-2; D unclear. CDR3 length: 12 amino acids. Trimming removed 1 base from V and 6 bases from J, with 6 bases in between. Germline V gene data show CDR1 as SGHTA and CDR2 as FQGNSA. DNA for the CDR3: TGTGCCAGCAGCTTAGGTGGGGATGGCTACACCTTC. Its protein is CASSLGGDGYTF.

CDR3 nucleotide sequence: TGTGCCAGTAGTACCGGACAGGCGGCGTTCTACGAGCAGTACTTC. This codes for CASSTGQAAFYEQYF. J is TRBJ2-7 and V is TRBV19; the match to TRBD1 covers 7 bases. In germline, CDR1 is LNHDA, CDR2 SQIVND (reference sequence). J lost 3 bases, V lost 4 bases, and 9 bases had no gene match. The CDR3 extends over 15 amino acids.

In its sample, this clone was seen a few times. The V call is TRBV2, the J call TRBJ2-2, with 8 bases that match TRBD2. Losses at the gene ends were 8 bases for V and 3 bases for J; bases not matched to a gene: 5. Per germline, CDR1 SNHLY and CDR2 FYNNEI. CDR3 length: 14 residues. The CDR3 is CASRTSGHTGELFF. DNA of the CDR3: TGTGCCAGCCGAACTAGCGGACACACCGGGGAGCTGTTTTTT.

The genes are TRBV9 and TRBJ2-7; 9 nucleotides match TRBD1. The CDR3 is made up of 13 amino acids. Germline V gene sequence: CDR1 SGDLS, CDR2 YYNGEE. The V and J ends lost 7 bases and 6 bases, in that order; junction bases with no gene match: 8. CDR3 residues: CASSPGQGFEQYF. Written as DNA, the CDR3 is TGTGCCAGCTCGCCGGGACAGGGATTCGAGCAGTACTTC. The whole variable domain, filled in from reference TRBV9 and TRBJ2-7, reads DSGVTQTPKHLITATGQRVTLRCSPRSGDLSVYWYQQSLDQGLQFLIQYYNGEERAKGNILERFSAQQFPDLHSELNLSSLELGDSALYFCASSPGQGFEQYFGPGTRLTVT.